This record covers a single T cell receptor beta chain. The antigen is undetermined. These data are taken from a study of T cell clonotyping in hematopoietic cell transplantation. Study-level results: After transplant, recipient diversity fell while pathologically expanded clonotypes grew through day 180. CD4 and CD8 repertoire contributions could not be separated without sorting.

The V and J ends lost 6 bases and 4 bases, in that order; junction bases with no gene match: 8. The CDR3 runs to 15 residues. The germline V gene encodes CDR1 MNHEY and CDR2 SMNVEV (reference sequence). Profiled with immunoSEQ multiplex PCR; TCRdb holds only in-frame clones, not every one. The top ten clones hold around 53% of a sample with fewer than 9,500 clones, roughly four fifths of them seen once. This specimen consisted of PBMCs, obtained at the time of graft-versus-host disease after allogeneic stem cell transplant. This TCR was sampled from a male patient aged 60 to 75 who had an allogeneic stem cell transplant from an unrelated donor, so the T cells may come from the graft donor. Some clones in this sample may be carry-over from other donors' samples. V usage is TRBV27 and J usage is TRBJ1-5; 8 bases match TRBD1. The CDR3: CASSTWGQVNQPQHF. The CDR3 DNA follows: TGTGCCAGCAGCACCTGGGGACAGGTTAATCAGCCCCAGCATTTT.